The 14 T cell receptor beta chains listed next were all sequenced from one sample in a study of shared clonotypes between healthy human individuals. CD45RO-negative, CCR7-positively selected cells formed the naive CD8 fraction, excluding terminally differentiated effector memory CD45RA+ cells. TCRdb's table, derived via immunoSEQ multiplex PCR, lists solely in-frame clones and lacks some. The sample contains around 580,000 clones, roughly 98% of which appear only once. Sequenced input: naive CD8+ T cells sorted from blood. The source of these receptors is a man aged 25-40 years in good health.

The gene calls are TRBV7-3 and TRBJ2-5, with D possibly TRBD1 on 6 matching bases. The CDR3 covers 16 residues. V lost 6 bases, J lost 1 base, and 18 bases lay in between. CDR1 and CDR2 from the germline V gene are SGHTA and FQGTGA. CDR3 amino acids: CASRLQQGTSQETQYF. CDR3 sequence (DNA): TGTGCCAGCAGGTTACAGCAGGGGACCTCCCAAGAGACCCAGTACTTC.

This clone is a singleton in its sample. The chain carries TRBV7-6 and TRBJ2-5, with TRBD2 matching 7 bases. From germline, CDR1 is SGHVS and CDR2 FNYEAQ. This CDR3 has 17 amino acids. Trimming cost V 5 bases and J 2 bases; bases outside gene matches: 14. This chain's CDR3 is CASSETSALRTQETQYF. CDR3 nucleotide sequence: TGTGCCAGCAGCGAAACTAGCGCCCTGAGGACACAAGAGACCCAGTACTTC.

This clone was recorded once. The rearrangement uses TRBV29-1 and TRBJ2-7; D unresolved. The CDR3 runs 14 residues. Germline CDR1 and CDR2: SQVTM and ANQGSEA. Trimming stripped 4 bases from V and 0 bases from J, with 13 bases between. The CDR3 sequence is CSVVGVVDSYEQYF. The CDR3 DNA reads as TGCAGCGTTGTTGGGGTTGTAGACTCCTACGAGCAGTACTTC.

The chain joins TRBV27 to TRBJ2-7; D might be TRBD1 (5 bases). The CDR3 contains 14 residues. Germline V gene sequence: CDR1 MNHEY, CDR2 SMNVEV (reference sequence). The germline V and J ends were trimmed by 3 bases and 9 bases, with 18 bases remaining between them. Here the CDR3 DNA reads TGTGCCAGCAGTTTTAGCCGAAATACAGGCGGGCAGTACTTC. Amino acid sequence: CASSFSRNTGGQYF.

The chain joins TRBV9 to TRBJ2-1; TRBD2 aligns across 9 bases. The length of the CDR3 is 15 residues. Looked up from germline, CDR1 is SGDLS and CDR2 is YYNGEE. With V trimmed by 1 base and J by 6 bases, 5 bases remained unmatched. The CDR3 DNA reads TGTGCCAGCAGCGTACTAGCGGGGCACTTCAATGAGCAGTTCTTC. This gives the protein CASSVLAGHFNEQFF.

The genes are TRBV5-6 and TRBJ2-7, with no clear D. Looked up from germline, CDR1 is SGHDT and CDR2 is YYEEEE. The CDR3 is 13 residues long. Trimming stripped 1 base from V and 5 bases from J, with 10 bases between. CDR3 bases: TGTGCCAGCAGCTTGAAACACCGTGACGAGCAGTACTTC. It codes for CASSLKHRDEQYF.

The chain links TRBV7-9 to TRBJ1-1; TRBD1 aligns across 8 bases. Per the germline V gene, CDR1 is SEHNR and CDR2 is FQNEAQ (reference sequence). V trimming: 5 bases; J trimming: 1 base; junction bases outside the gene matches: 6. The CDR3 covers 15 residues. DNA of the CDR3: TGTGCCAGCAGCATGAAGGACAGGGCGAACACTGAAGCTTTCTTT. It specifies CASSMKDRANTEAFF.

This chain uses TRBV7-8 with TRBJ1-5; the match to TRBD1 covers 10 bases. The CDR3 sequence is 17 residues long. From germline, CDR1 is SGHVS and CDR2 FQNEAQ. The junction had 5 bases not matched to a gene; V was cut back by 2 bases and J by 1 base. The DNA for the CDR3 is TGTGCCAGCAGCTTATATTGGGACAGGGGAAGCAATCAGCCCCAGCATTTT. Translated, it gives CASSLYWDRGSNQPQHF. Full variable domain (rest looked up from reference TRBV7-8 and TRBJ1-5): GAGVSQSPRYKVAKRGQDVALRCDPISGHVSLFWYQQALGQGPEFLTYFQNEAQLDKSGLPSDRFFAERPEGSVSTLKIQRTQQEDSAVYLCASSLYWDRGSNQPQHFGDGTRLSIL.

The chain recombines TRBV2 with TRBJ1-2; possibly TRBD1 for D (5 bases). Trimming took 11 bases from V and 4 from J, leaving 11 bases between them. Germline CDR1 is SNHLY and CDR2 is FYNNEI. This CDR3 spans 11 amino acids. Here the CDR3 reads CAGGTAYGYTF. CDR3 bases: TGTGCCGGAGGGACTGCCTATGGCTACACCTTC.

The chain recombines TRBV9 with TRBJ2-7; TRBD1 is a possible D gene (5 bases). V gave up 4 bases and J gave up 0 bases, with 11 bases separating them. Looked up from germline, CDR1 is SGDLS and CDR2 is YYNGEE. This CDR3 is built from 14 residues. Here the CDR3 reads CASSPPDNSYEQYF. The CDR3 DNA reads TGTGCCAGCAGCCCTCCGGACAACTCCTACGAGCAGTACTTC.

The V gene is TRBV6-1, the J gene TRBJ2-5; D assignment may be TRBD1 or TRBD2 (6 bases each). This CDR3 spans 15 amino acids. In germline, CDR1 is MNHNS, CDR2 SASEGT. V lost 2 bases, J lost 5 bases, and 15 bases lay in between. The CDR3 spells CASSEIWGAVETQYF. The CDR3 DNA is TGTGCCAGCAGTGAAATTTGGGGGGCGGTGGAGACCCAGTACTTC.

In DNA, the CDR3 is TGTGCCTGGGGCTTGGGGACCCACCCCTACGAGCAGTACTTC. Translated: CAWGLGTHPYEQYF. The chain employs TRBV30 and TRBJ2-7; D tentatively fits TRBD1 or TRBD2 (5 bases each). The germline V gene has CDR1 GTSNPN and CDR2 SVGIG (reference sequence). V dropped 5 bases and J dropped 2 bases, with 16 bases sitting between them. The CDR3 covers 14 residues.

CDR3 residues: CASSPRRGQGAFEQYF. CDR3 nucleotides: TGTGCCAGCTCACCACGACGGGGACAGGGGGCCTTCGAGCAGTACTTC. This chain joins TRBV18 and TRBJ2-7, with TRBD1 matching over 12 bases. CDR1 is KGHSH and CDR2 is LQKENI in the germline V gene. V shed 1 base and J 6 bases; nucleotides not matched to a gene: 7. CDR3 length: 16 amino acids.

This CDR3 reads CSVVGGTGAYNEQFF. Written as DNA, the CDR3 is TGCAGCGTGGTAGGGGGGACAGGGGCTTACAATGAGCAGTTCTTC. The chain couples TRBV29-1 to TRBJ2-1; 10 bases agree with TRBD1. Germline lookup yields CDR1 SQVTM and CDR2 ANQGSEA. This CDR3 has 15 amino acids. The ends lost 6 bases at V and 4 bases at J; junction bases unmatched: 9.